This section outlines one T cell receptor (beta chain) sequence together with its context. Nashville, Tennessee was home to all donors, each a Caucasian adult. The sample originates from a study of shared clonotypes between healthy human individuals. Looking at the study overall: Donors, aged 18 to 49, were a couple of women and a few men.

Germline V gene lookup returns CDR1 SNHLY and CDR2 FYNNEI. The ends were cut back, 4 bases at V and 7 bases at J, with 10 bases in the middle. The CDR3 runs 13 residues. This was a deep-level run. The quantity of DNA used in unsorted PBMC replicate PCRs was approximately 300 ng, corresponding to 30,000 or so T cell genomes. Method: immunoSEQ multiplex PCR; TCRdb's copy keeps in-frame clones and lacks some. This table holds about 450,000 clones, around three quarters found once. The chain links TRBV2 to TRBJ2-2; D gene unclear. Sequencing input: PBMCs. The sequence came from a woman aged 35 to 49 in good health. Some clones in this sample may be carry-over from other donors' samples. In nucleotides, the CDR3 is TGTGCCAGCAGTGGATCTTTATTCGGGGAGCTGTTTTTT. Protein sequence: CASSGSLFGELFF.